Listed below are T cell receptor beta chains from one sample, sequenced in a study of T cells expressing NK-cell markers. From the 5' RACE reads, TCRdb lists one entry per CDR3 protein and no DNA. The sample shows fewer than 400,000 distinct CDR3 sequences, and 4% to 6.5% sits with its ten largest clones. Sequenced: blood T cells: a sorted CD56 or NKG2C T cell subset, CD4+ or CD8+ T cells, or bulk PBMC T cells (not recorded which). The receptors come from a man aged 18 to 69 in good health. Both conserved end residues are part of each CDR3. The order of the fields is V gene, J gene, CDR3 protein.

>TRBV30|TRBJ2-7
CAWSPGARYEQYF
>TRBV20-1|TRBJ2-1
CSARVGLAGGPLRYNEQFF
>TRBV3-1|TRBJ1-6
CASSQLDSYNSPLHF
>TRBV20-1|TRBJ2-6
CSATWGTGANVLTF
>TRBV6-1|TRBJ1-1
CASSESFRRMNTEAFF
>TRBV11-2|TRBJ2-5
CASSSQDPGQGRARQETQYF
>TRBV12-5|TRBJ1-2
CASGSPARQSHPGYGYTF
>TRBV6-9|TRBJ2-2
CASRTTRDRNTGELFF
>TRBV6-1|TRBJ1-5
CASRTRGTDQPQHF
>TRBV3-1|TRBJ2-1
CASSQAAGEQFF
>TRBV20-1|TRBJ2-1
CSARATLAGLNNEQFF
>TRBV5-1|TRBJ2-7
CASSGGQIGPYEQYF
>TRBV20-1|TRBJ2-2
CSARPRRAGELFF
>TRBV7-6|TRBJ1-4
CASSPTVRGVNEKLFF
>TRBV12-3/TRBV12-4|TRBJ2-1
CASTPRTQGAYNEQFF
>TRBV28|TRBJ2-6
CASSSAGGPNGGRANVLTF
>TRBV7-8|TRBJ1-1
CASSLTQGRGTEAFF
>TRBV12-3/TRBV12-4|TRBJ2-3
CASSNGGTGGDTQYF
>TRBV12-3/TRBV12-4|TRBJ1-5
CASSYRQEQPQHF
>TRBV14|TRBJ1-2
CASSQGQGSNYGYTF
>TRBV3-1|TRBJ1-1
CASSRFTSTEAFF
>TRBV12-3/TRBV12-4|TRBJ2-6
CASSLLVGAGSGANVLTF
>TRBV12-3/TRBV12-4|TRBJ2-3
CASSLGQGAGDTQYF
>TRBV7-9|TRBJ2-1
CASSFPPAWFF
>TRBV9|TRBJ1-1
CASSVAGVAEAFF
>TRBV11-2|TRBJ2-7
CASSIFPGGRFMFYEQYF
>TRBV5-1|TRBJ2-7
CASSLGDREFGWAYEQYF
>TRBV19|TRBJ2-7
CASTRTGGEQYF
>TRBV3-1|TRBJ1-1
CASSKGQGASEAFF
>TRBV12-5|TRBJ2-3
CASGSSGVMYTQYF
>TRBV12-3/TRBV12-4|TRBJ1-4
CASRGGATNEKLFF
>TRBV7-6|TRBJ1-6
CASSAGQERNSPLHF
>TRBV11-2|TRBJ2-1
CASRGGLAVSIPSYNEQFF
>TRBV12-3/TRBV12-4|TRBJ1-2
CASSLYRGSNYGYTF
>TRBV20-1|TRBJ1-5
CSARGIQGASNQPQHF
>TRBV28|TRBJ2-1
CASSYSGPGYNEQFF
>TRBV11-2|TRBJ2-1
CASSQVIYNEQFF
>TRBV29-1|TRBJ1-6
CSVQPSYNSPLHF
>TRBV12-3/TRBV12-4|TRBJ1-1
CASSFRGGGGTEAFF
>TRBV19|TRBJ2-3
CASKDRVADTQYF
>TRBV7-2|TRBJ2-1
CASSSLAGGSNEQFF
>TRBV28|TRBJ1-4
CASSHAGSTNEKLFF
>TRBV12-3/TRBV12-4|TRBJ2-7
CASSANLARVEQYF
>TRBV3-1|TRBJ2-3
CASSQDGLYYSTDTQYF
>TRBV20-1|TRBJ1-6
CSARDSTTNSPLHF
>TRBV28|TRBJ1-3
CASSPGTGLSGNTIYF
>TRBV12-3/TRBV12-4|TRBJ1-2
CASSLDPSYYGYTF
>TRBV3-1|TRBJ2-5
CASSQTVDRGAWATQYF
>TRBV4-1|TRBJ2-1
CASSHRLTSGYYNEQFF
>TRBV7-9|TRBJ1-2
CASSLAAGLAGYTF